This T cell receptor beta chain derives from a study of blood T cell repertoires in COVID-19. The overall study: The origin of the acute and convalescent COVID-19 samples was the United States, Italy and Spain. PBMCs, B-cell-depleted T cells, or T cells were the source of the cDNA or gDNA that made up the material.

The CDR3 is made up of 15 amino acids. The J segment lost 0 bases and the V segment lost 3 bases, leaving 3 bases of the junction unmatched. Germline V gene lookup returns CDR1 SGDLS and CDR2 YYNGEE. Under the authors' procedure: Reference gene primer amplification gave estimated nucleated cell counts. Some clones are missing from TCRdb's copy, which holds only in-frame ones; the method was immunoSEQ multiplex PCR. From that table come the V and J calls and clone size; the DNA was used to work out D and trimming. The data contain under 100,000 clones, around nine tenths of them singletons. Sample: peripheral blood. The rearrangement uses TRBV9 and TRBJ1-3, with TRBD1 matching over 7 bases. The receptor's source is a man aged 35 to 55 with acute or convalescent COVID-19. CDR3 loop: CASSGQGNSGNTIYF. CDR3 DNA: TGTGCCAGCAGCGGACAGGGAAACTCTGGAAACACCATATATTTT.